This T cell receptor beta chain was sequenced for a study of graft-versus-host responses after intestinal transplantation. Some clones are missing from TCRdb's copy, which holds only in-frame ones; the method was immunoSEQ multiplex PCR. This table has around 54,000 clones, roughly nine tenths appearing once. In the case of this clone: Its specificity is not known.

Findings and caveats of the study: GvH clonotypes were identified within recipient marrow, with a subset emerging first in ileum or blood.

From germline, CDR1 is MNHEY and CDR2 SVGAGI. The V and J ends lost 7 bases and 2 bases, in that order; junction bases with no gene match: 3. This CDR3 is 15 amino acids long. The receptor comes from a human patient who received an intestinal transplant, so some T cells may come from the graft donor. This material consisted of PBMCs, taken approximately 97 weeks after intestinal transplant. V usage is TRBV6-5 and J usage is TRBJ2-3; the match to TRBD2 covers 13 bases. As DNA, the CDR3 is TGTGCCAGCACAACTAGCGGGGGGGCCACAGATACGCAGTATTTT. This codes for CASTTSGGATDTQYF.